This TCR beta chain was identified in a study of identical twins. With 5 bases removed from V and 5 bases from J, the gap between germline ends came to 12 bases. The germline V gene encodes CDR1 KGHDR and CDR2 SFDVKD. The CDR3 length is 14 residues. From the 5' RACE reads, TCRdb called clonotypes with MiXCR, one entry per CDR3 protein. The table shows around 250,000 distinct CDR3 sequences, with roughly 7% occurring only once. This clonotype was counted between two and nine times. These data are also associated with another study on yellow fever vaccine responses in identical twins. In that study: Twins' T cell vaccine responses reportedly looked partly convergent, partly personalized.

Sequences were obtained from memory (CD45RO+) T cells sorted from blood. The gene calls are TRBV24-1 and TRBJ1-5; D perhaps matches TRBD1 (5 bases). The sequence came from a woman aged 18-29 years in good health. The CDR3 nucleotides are TGTGCCACCAGTGGCCCAGGGACCTATCAGCCCCAGCATTTT. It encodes CATSGPGTYQPQHF.